This TCR beta chain was documented in a study of shared clonotypes between healthy human individuals. Cells designated naive CD8 were CD45RO-negative and were positively selected for CCR7, with terminally differentiated effector memory CD45RA+ cells excluded. Some clones are missing from TCRdb's copy, which holds only in-frame ones; the method was immunoSEQ multiplex PCR. The sample consists of a few million clones, 80% to 95% of them appearing once. V was pared by 6 bases and J by 1 base, with 4 bases of the junction left unmatched. CDR3 size: 16 residues. CDR1 and CDR2 from the germline V gene are ENHRY and SYGVKD.

J is TRBJ2-7 and V is TRBV10-3; 15 nucleotides line up with TRBD2. Sequencing input: naive CD8+ T cells from PBMCs. This clonotype was sampled from a man between 18 and 29 years old in good health. Some clones in this sample may be carry-over from other donors' samples. The CDR3 DNA sequence: TGTGCCATCAGCCCGGGACTAGCGGGAGGATCCTACGAGCAGTACTTC. Translation gives CAISPGLAGGSYEQYF.